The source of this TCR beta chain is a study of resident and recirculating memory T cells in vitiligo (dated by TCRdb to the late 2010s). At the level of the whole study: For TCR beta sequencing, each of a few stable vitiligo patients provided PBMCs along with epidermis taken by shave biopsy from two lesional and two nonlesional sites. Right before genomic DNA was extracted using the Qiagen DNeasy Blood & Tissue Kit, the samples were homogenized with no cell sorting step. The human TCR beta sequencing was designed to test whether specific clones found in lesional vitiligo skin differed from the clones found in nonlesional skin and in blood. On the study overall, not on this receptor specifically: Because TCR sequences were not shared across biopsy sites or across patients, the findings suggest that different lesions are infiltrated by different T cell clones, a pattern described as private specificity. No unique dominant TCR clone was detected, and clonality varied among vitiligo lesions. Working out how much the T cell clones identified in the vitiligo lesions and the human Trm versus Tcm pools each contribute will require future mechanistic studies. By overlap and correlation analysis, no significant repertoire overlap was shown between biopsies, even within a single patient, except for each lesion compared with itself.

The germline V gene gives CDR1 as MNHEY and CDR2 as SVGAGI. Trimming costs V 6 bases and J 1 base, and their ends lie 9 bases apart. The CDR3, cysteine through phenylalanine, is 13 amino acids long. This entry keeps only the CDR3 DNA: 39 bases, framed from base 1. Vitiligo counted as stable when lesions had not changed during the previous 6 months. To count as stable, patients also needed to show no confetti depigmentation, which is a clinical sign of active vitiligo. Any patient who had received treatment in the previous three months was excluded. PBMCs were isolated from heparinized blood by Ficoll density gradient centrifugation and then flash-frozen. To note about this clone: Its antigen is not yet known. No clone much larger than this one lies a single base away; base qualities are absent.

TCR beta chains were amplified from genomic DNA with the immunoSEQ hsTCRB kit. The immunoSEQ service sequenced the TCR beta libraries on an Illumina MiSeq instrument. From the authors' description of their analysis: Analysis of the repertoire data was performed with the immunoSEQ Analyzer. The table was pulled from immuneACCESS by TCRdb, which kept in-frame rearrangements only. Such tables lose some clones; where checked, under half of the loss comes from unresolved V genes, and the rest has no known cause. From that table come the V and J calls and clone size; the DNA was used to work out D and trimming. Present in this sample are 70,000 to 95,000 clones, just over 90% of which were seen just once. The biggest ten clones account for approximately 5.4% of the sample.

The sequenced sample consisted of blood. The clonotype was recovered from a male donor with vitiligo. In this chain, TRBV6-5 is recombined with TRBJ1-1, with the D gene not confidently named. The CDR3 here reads CASRGFSNTEAFF. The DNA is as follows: TGTGCCAGCAGGGGCTTTTCGAACACTGAAGCTTTCTTT.